These T cell receptor beta chains were read from a single sample in a study of blood T cell repertoires in COVID-19. Assay: immunoSEQ multiplex PCR; the TCRdb copy retains only in-frame clones and omits some. The data contain about 98,000 clones, more than 75% of them singletons. The sequenced sample consisted of peripheral blood. All receptors derive from a man aged 50 to 60 with acute or convalescent COVID-19. Both conserved end residues are part of each CDR3. The order of the fields is D gene, clone size, V gene, J gene, CDR3 protein, CDR3 DNA. A D gene is named only where the DNA matches it firmly. Clone size is shown for a subset of rows, as once, few, many or a class of expanded clone.

d_call: TRBD1
clone_size: NA
v_call: TRBV11-2
j_call: TRBJ1-6
cdr3_aa: CASSFRDRASSYNSPLHF
cdr3_nt: TGTGCCAGCAGCTTCCGGGACAGGGCTTCCTCCTATAATTCACCCCTCCACTTT

d_call: TRBD1
clone_size: NA
v_call: TRBV2
j_call: TRBJ1-6
cdr3_aa: CASSDEQGARSPLHF
cdr3_nt: TGTGCCAGCAGTGACGAGCAGGGGGCCAGATCACCCCTCCACTTT

d_call: TRBD2
clone_size: NA
v_call: TRBV5-5
j_call: TRBJ2-1
cdr3_aa: CASSPVVGGRSSYNEQFF
cdr3_nt: TGTGCCAGCAGCCCAGTCGTGGGCGGGAGGAGCTCCTACAATGAGCAGTTCTTC

d_call: NA
clone_size: NA
v_call: TRBV2
j_call: TRBJ1-5
cdr3_aa: CASSPDGIFNQPQHF
cdr3_nt: TGTGCCAGCAGTCCAGACGGGATCTTCAATCAGCCCCAGCATTTT

d_call: TRBD1
clone_size: NA
v_call: TRBV5-1
j_call: TRBJ1-2
cdr3_aa: CASTLAGGNYGYTF
cdr3_nt: TGCGCCAGCACCCTGGCAGGGGGTAACTATGGCTACACCTTC

d_call: NA
clone_size: NA
v_call: TRBV2
j_call: TRBJ2-2
cdr3_aa: CASSEQRANTGELFF
cdr3_nt: TGTGCCAGCAGTGAACAGCGCGCGAACACCGGGGAGCTGTTTTTT

d_call: NA
clone_size: once
v_call: TRBV5-1
j_call: TRBJ1-6
cdr3_aa: CASRGGSSYNSPLHF
cdr3_nt: TGCGCCTCCAGGGGCGGGAGCTCCTATAATTCACCCCTCCACTTT

d_call: NA
clone_size: NA
v_call: TRBV18
j_call: TRBJ2-1
cdr3_aa: CASSPKLAVSSYNEQFF
cdr3_nt: TGTGCCAGCTCACCAAAACTAGCAGTTAGCTCCTACAATGAGCAGTTCTTC

d_call: NA
clone_size: NA
v_call: TRBV11-2
j_call: TRBJ1-2
cdr3_aa: CASSFTEGYYGYTF
cdr3_nt: TGTGCCAGCAGCTTCACCGAGGGCTACTATGGCTACACCTTC

d_call: NA
clone_size: NA
v_call: TRBV3-1/TRBV3-2
j_call: TRBJ2-7
cdr3_aa: CASSQATVGTYF
cdr3_nt: TGTGCCAGCAGCCAAGCCACCGTGGGCACGTACTTC

d_call: TRBD1
clone_size: NA
v_call: TRBV2
j_call: TRBJ2-7
cdr3_aa: CASSRDRAEQYF
cdr3_nt: TGTGCCAGCAGTCGGGACAGAGCCGAGCAGTACTTC

d_call: TRBD2
clone_size: once
v_call: TRBV6-5
j_call: TRBJ2-7
cdr3_aa: CASDLLAGGPYEQYF
cdr3_nt: TGTGCCAGCGACTTGCTAGCGGGAGGCCCCTACGAGCAGTACTTC

d_call: NA
clone_size: NA
v_call: TRBV7-4
j_call: TRBJ1-3
cdr3_aa: CASSPDKFSGNTIYF
cdr3_nt: TGTGCCAGCAGTCCGGACAAGTTCTCTGGAAACACCATATATTTT

d_call: TRBD1
clone_size: few
v_call: TRBV5-1
j_call: TRBJ1-1
cdr3_aa: CASSSGTGGMDTEAFF
cdr3_nt: TGCGCCAGCAGCTCGGGGACAGGGGGAATGGACACTGAAGCTTTCTTT

d_call: NA
clone_size: NA
v_call: TRBV7-9
j_call: TRBJ1-2
cdr3_aa: CASSLKRVGENGYTF
cdr3_nt: TGTGCCAGCAGCCTAAAACGGGTTGGGGAGAATGGCTACACCTTC

d_call: NA
clone_size: once
v_call: TRBV25-1
j_call: TRBJ1-6
cdr3_aa: CASSAQGSYNSPLHF
cdr3_nt: TGTGCCAGCAGCGCACAGGGTTCCTATAATTCACCCCTCCACTTT

d_call: NA
clone_size: NA
v_call: TRBV12-3/TRBV12-4
j_call: TRBJ2-7
cdr3_aa: CASKGLGDLEQYF
cdr3_nt: TGTGCCAGCAAAGGACTGGGCGACCTCGAGCAGTACTTC

d_call: NA
clone_size: NA
v_call: TRBV14
j_call: TRBJ2-2
cdr3_aa: CASSQGGVGHGELFF
cdr3_nt: TGTGCCAGCAGCCAAGGAGGAGTAGGTCACGGGGAGCTGTTTTTT

d_call: TRBD2
clone_size: NA
v_call: TRBV7-9
j_call: TRBJ2-5
cdr3_aa: CASSIGTSGIETQYF
cdr3_nt: TGTGCCAGCAGCATCGGGACTAGCGGGATAGAGACCCAGTACTTC

d_call: TRBD1
clone_size: NA
v_call: TRBV10-3
j_call: TRBJ1-5
cdr3_aa: CAIGGQVNQPQHF
cdr3_nt: TGTGCCATCGGGGGACAGGTCAATCAGCCCCAGCATTTT

d_call: NA
clone_size: once
v_call: TRBV19
j_call: TRBJ2-7
cdr3_aa: CASSIEPGASYEQYF
cdr3_nt: TGTGCCAGTAGTATAGAGCCGGGAGCGTCCTACGAGCAGTACTTC

d_call: TRBD1
clone_size: NA
v_call: TRBV4-2
j_call: TRBJ2-2
cdr3_aa: CASSQDYRDRGSGELFF
cdr3_nt: TGTGCCAGCAGCCAAGATTACCGGGACAGGGGTTCCGGGGAGCTGTTTTTT

d_call: NA
clone_size: NA
v_call: TRBV14
j_call: TRBJ1-1
cdr3_aa: CASSRRTPGGDTEAFF
cdr3_nt: TGTGCCAGCAGTCGCCGGACTCCCGGAGGGGACACTGAAGCTTTCTTT

d_call: TRBD2
clone_size: NA
v_call: TRBV10-2
j_call: TRBJ2-2
cdr3_aa: CASSIAGGTYTGELFF
cdr3_nt: TGCGCCAGCAGCATAGCGGGAGGGACGTACACCGGGGAGCTGTTTTTT

d_call: NA
clone_size: NA
v_call: TRBV21-1
j_call: TRBJ1-3
cdr3_aa: CASSKVIQGKSGNTIYF
cdr3_nt: TGTGCCAGCAGCAAAGTGATACAGGGGAAGTCGGGAAACACCATATATTTT

d_call: TRBD1
clone_size: NA
v_call: TRBV27
j_call: TRBJ1-6
cdr3_aa: CASSLTGVISPLHF
cdr3_nt: TGTGCCAGCAGTTTAACAGGGGTGATATCACCCCTCCACTTT

d_call: TRBD1
clone_size: NA
v_call: TRBV5-6
j_call: TRBJ2-7
cdr3_aa: CASSSGTGRGEQYF
cdr3_nt: TGTGCCAGCAGTTCCGGGACAGGGCGGGGGGAGCAGTACTTC

d_call: NA
clone_size: large
v_call: TRBV12-3/TRBV12-4
j_call: TRBJ2-2
cdr3_aa: CASNLETGELFF
cdr3_nt: TGTGCCAGCAACCTTGAGACCGGGGAGCTGTTTTTT

d_call: NA
clone_size: NA
v_call: TRBV6-6
j_call: TRBJ1-2
cdr3_aa: CASRRQGIANYGYTF
cdr3_nt: TGTGCCAGCAGACGTCAGGGGATAGCTAACTATGGCTACACCTTC

d_call: TRBD1
clone_size: NA
v_call: TRBV7-9
j_call: TRBJ2-7
cdr3_aa: CASSTGTGGHEQYF
cdr3_nt: TGTGCCAGCAGCACCGGGACAGGGGGTCACGAGCAGTACTTC

d_call: NA
clone_size: NA
v_call: TRBV19
j_call: TRBJ1-1
cdr3_aa: CASAGNTEAFF
cdr3_nt: TGTGCCAGTGCGGGGAACACTGAAGCTTTCTTT

d_call: NA
clone_size: NA
v_call: TRBV21-1
j_call: TRBJ1-5
cdr3_aa: CASSKAGGRGSNQPQHF
cdr3_nt: TGTGCCAGCAGCAAAGCAGGTGGCCGGGGTAGCAATCAGCCCCAGCATTTT

d_call: TRBD2
clone_size: NA
v_call: TRBV6-6
j_call: TRBJ2-1
cdr3_aa: CASSPSGRSYNEQFF
cdr3_nt: TGTGCCAGCAGTCCTAGCGGCCGCTCCTACAATGAGCAGTTCTTC

d_call: TRBD1
clone_size: NA
v_call: TRBV3-1/TRBV3-2
j_call: TRBJ1-1
cdr3_aa: CASSPGTGRAEAFF
cdr3_nt: TGTGCCAGCAGCCCCGGGACAGGCCGCGCTGAAGCTTTCTTT

d_call: NA
clone_size: NA
v_call: TRBV7-2
j_call: TRBJ1-2
cdr3_aa: CASSYRQAMNGYTF
cdr3_nt: TGTGCCAGCAGCTACCGACAGGCCATGAATGGCTACACCTTC

d_call: TRBD2
clone_size: NA
v_call: TRBV5-1
j_call: TRBJ2-3
cdr3_aa: CASSLIGGRGTDTQYF
cdr3_nt: TGCGCCAGCAGCTTGATAGGCGGGAGGGGAACAGATACGCAGTATTTT

d_call: NA
clone_size: NA
v_call: TRBV5-4
j_call: TRBJ2-5
cdr3_aa: CASSLKSSQETQYF
cdr3_nt: TGTGCCAGCAGCTTGAAATCCAGTCAAGAGACCCAGTACTTC

d_call: TRBD1
clone_size: few
v_call: TRBV6-6
j_call: TRBJ1-1
cdr3_aa: CASNPGQGAREAFF
cdr3_nt: TGTGCCAGCAACCCGGGACAGGGGGCGCGGGAAGCTTTCTTT

d_call: NA
clone_size: NA
v_call: TRBV5-8
j_call: TRBJ2-2
cdr3_aa: CASSSGLTTSTGELFF
cdr3_nt: TGTGCCAGCAGCTCGGGACTCACCACGAGCACCGGGGAGCTGTTTTTT

d_call: NA
clone_size: NA
v_call: TRBV5-1
j_call: TRBJ1-2
cdr3_aa: CASARDSPLSGYTF
cdr3_nt: TGCGCCAGCGCCAGGGATTCCCCCCTAAGTGGCTACACCTTC

d_call: NA
clone_size: NA
v_call: TRBV7-2
j_call: TRBJ1-1
cdr3_aa: CASSLALRNTEAFF
cdr3_nt: TGTGCCAGCAGCTTAGCGCTTAGGAACACTGAAGCTTTCTTT

d_call: TRBD1
clone_size: NA
v_call: TRBV7-2
j_call: TRBJ2-7
cdr3_aa: CASSTTRDRDEQYF
cdr3_nt: TGTGCCAGCAGCACTACACGGGACAGGGATGAGCAGTACTTC

d_call: NA
clone_size: NA
v_call: TRBV5-1
j_call: TRBJ2-7
cdr3_aa: CASSFRQLDSYEQYF
cdr3_nt: TGCGCCAGCAGCTTCAGACAATTGGACTCCTACGAGCAGTACTTC

d_call: NA
clone_size: NA
v_call: TRBV11-3
j_call: TRBJ2-1
cdr3_aa: CASSTSGTLNEQFF
cdr3_nt: TGTGCCAGCAGCACCTCCGGGACTCTCAATGAGCAGTTCTTC

d_call: TRBD1
clone_size: NA
v_call: TRBV29-1
j_call: TRBJ2-7
cdr3_aa: CSVGGVSGGFEDEQYF
cdr3_nt: TGCAGCGTTGGTGGGGTGTCAGGGGGTTTTGAGGACGAGCAGTACTTC

d_call: NA
clone_size: NA
v_call: TRBV27
j_call: TRBJ2-7
cdr3_aa: CASSSGSIAYEQYF
cdr3_nt: TGTGCCAGCAGTAGCGGGTCTATTGCCTACGAGCAGTACTTC

d_call: TRBD1
clone_size: NA
v_call: TRBV5-1
j_call: TRBJ1-2
cdr3_aa: CASSSGTGPYGYTF
cdr3_nt: TGCGCCAGCAGCTCCGGGACAGGGCCCTATGGCTACACCTTC

d_call: TRBD2
clone_size: once
v_call: TRBV4-2
j_call: TRBJ2-7
cdr3_aa: CASSQGSGLAGPYEQYF
cdr3_nt: TGTGCCAGCAGCCAAGGCAGCGGACTAGCGGGCCCCTACGAGCAGTACTTC

d_call: TRBD1
clone_size: NA
v_call: TRBV27
j_call: TRBJ2-7
cdr3_aa: CASSGGRDRLFEQYF
cdr3_nt: TGTGCCAGCAGTGGGGGCCGGGACAGACTCTTCGAGCAGTACTTC

d_call: TRBD1
clone_size: NA
v_call: TRBV12-3/TRBV12-4
j_call: TRBJ2-1
cdr3_aa: CASRDRGDEQFF
cdr3_nt: TGTGCCAGCAGGGACAGGGGTGATGAGCAGTTCTTC

d_call: NA
clone_size: NA
v_call: TRBV6-5
j_call: TRBJ2-7
cdr3_aa: CASSVQQSTYEQYF
cdr3_nt: TGTGCCAGCAGCGTTCAACAGTCGACCTACGAGCAGTACTTC

d_call: NA
clone_size: NA
v_call: TRBV15
j_call: TRBJ2-6
cdr3_aa: CATSRDQRAGANVLTF
cdr3_nt: TGTGCCACCAGCAGAGATCAGAGGGCTGGGGCCAACGTCCTGACTTTC

d_call: NA
clone_size: NA
v_call: TRBV3-1/TRBV3-2
j_call: TRBJ2-1
cdr3_aa: CASSQDFQGNEQFF
cdr3_nt: TGTGCCAGCAGCCAAGATTTTCAGGGCAATGAGCAGTTCTTC

d_call: NA
clone_size: medium-sized
v_call: TRBV27
j_call: TRBJ2-3
cdr3_aa: CASGESITDTQYF
cdr3_nt: TGTGCCTCAGGGGAGAGTATAACAGATACGCAGTATTTT